Following are 20 T cell receptor beta chains from one sample sequenced in a study of blood T cell repertoires in COVID-19. The repertoire was sequenced with immunoSEQ multiplex PCR; TCRdb's copy has only in-frame clones and lacks some. The sample has approximately 140,000 clones; roughly 89% are singletons. The sample consisted of peripheral blood. The receptors were sampled from a man aged 45-60 years with active or convalescent COVID-19.

The rearrangement links TRBV7-2 to TRBJ2-7; 10 bases match TRBD2. CDR1 and CDR2 from the germline V gene are SGHTA and FQGNSA. CDR3 length equals 18 residues. Trimming took 4 bases from V and 3 from J; bases not matched to a gene: 15. The CDR3 DNA is TGTGCCAGCAGCTCAGAGGTACTAGCGGGACCCAACATCTACGAGCAGTACTTC. Protein: CASSSEVLAGPNIYEQYF. The entire variable domain, with the rest obtained from reference TRBV7-2 and TRBJ2-7, is as follows: GAGVSQSPSNKVTEKGKDVELRCDPISGHTALYWYRQSLGQGLEFLIYFQGNSAPDKSGLPSDRFSAERTGGSVSTLTIQRTQQEDSAVYLCASSSEVLAGPNIYEQYFGPGTRLTVT.

This chain links TRBV5-6 with TRBJ1-1; D might be TRBD1 (5 bases). V was trimmed by 3 bases and J by 5 bases, leaving 11 bases between them. The germline gives CDR1 SGHDT, CDR2 YYEEEE. CDR3 size: 13 residues. CDR3 region: CASSSLGATEAFF. DNA for the CDR3: TGTGCCAGCAGCTCGCTTGGGGCGACTGAAGCTTTCTTT.

This clone appeared a single time. The genes are TRBV19 and TRBJ2-1; 7 bases fit TRBD1. J was trimmed by 5 bases and V by 4 bases; bases with no gene match: 2. The CDR3 contains 13 residues. Germline V gene data show CDR1 as LNHDA and CDR2 as SQIVND (reference sequence). The CDR3 DNA reads TGTGCCAGTAGTAGGGACAGCAACAATGAGCAGTTCTTC. Protein sequence: CASSRDSNNEQFF. The full variable domain, with the rest looked up from reference TRBV19 and TRBJ2-1, is DGGITQSPKYLFRKEGQNVTLSCEQNLNHDAMYWYRQDPGQGLRLIYYSQIVNDFQKGDIAEGYSVSREKKESFPLTVTSAQKNPTAFYLCASSRDSNNEQFFGPGTRLTVL.

V usage is TRBV7-2 and J usage is TRBJ2-3; perhaps TRBD1 as D (6 bases). The CDR3 totals 15 residues. Germline CDR1 and CDR2: SGHTA and FQGNSA. The V gene lost 4 bases and the J gene lost 4 bases, with 15 bases spanning the gap. This chain's CDR3 is CASSSRGTSSDTQYF. CDR3 DNA sequence: TGTGCCAGCAGCTCCAGGGGCACTTCCTCAGATACGCAGTATTTT.

DNA for the CDR3: TGCGCCAGCAGCTTGGGAGGACAGATTAATGAAAAACTGTTTTTT. Protein product: CASSLGGQINEKLFF. The V and J genes are TRBV5-1 and TRBJ1-4; the D gene is possibly TRBD1 (6 bases). This CDR3 has 15 residues. The ends were cut back, 0 bases at V and 4 bases at J, with 10 bases in the middle. Germline CDR1 SGHRS, CDR2 YFSETQ. Variable domain in full (rest from reference TRBV5-1 and TRBJ1-4): KAGVTQTPRYLIKTRGQQVTLSCSPISGHRSVSWYQQTPGQGLQFLFEYFSETQRNKGNFPGRFSGRQFSNSRSEMNVSTLELGDSALYLCASSLGGQINEKLFFGSGTQLSVL.

The V gene is TRBV4-2, the J gene TRBJ2-7, with a tentative D call TRBD2 (6 bases). CDR1 LGHNA and CDR2 YNFKEQ come from the germline V gene. The length of the CDR3 is 15 residues. The V and J ends lost 0 bases and 2 bases respectively, with 11 bases between them. The CDR3 DNA reads as TGTGCCAGCAGCCAAGACGGAAGGACTACCTACGAGCAGTACTTC. This sequence encodes CASSQDGRTTYEQYF.

In the case of this clone: This sample includes further DNA sequences coding for the same CDR3. This sequence joins TRBV2 and TRBJ2-7; 9 bases align to TRBD1. The J segment lost 4 bases and the V segment lost 6 bases, leaving 1 base of the junction unmatched. CDR3 length: 12 amino acids. Germline CDR1 and CDR2: SNHLY and FYNNEI. In DNA form, the CDR3 reads TGTGCCAGCAGCGGACAGGGGTACGAGCAGTACTTC. Translation gives CASSGQGYEQYF. Variable domain in full (rest from reference TRBV2 and TRBJ2-7): EPEVTQTPSHQVTQMGQEVILRCVPISNHLYFYWYRQILGQKVEFLVSFYNNEISEKSEIFDDQFSVERPDGSNFTLKIRSTKLEDSAMYFCASSGQGYEQYFGPGTRLTVT.

The J gene is TRBJ1-2, the V gene TRBV6-4; 9 positions match TRBD1. V shed 4 bases, J shed 5 bases, and the junction held 2 bases outside the gene matches. This CDR3 spans 13 amino acids. Looked up from germline, CDR1 is MRHNA and CDR2 is SNTAGT. DNA for the CDR3: TGTGCCAGCAGTGCGGGGACAGGGTATGGCTACACCTTC. Protein product: CASSAGTGYGYTF.

The chain carries TRBV27 and TRBJ2-3, with 7 nucleotides matching TRBD2. V shed 2 bases and J 4 bases; nucleotides not matched to a gene: 0. CDR1 is MNHEY and CDR2 is SMNVEV in the germline V gene (reference sequence). This CDR3 comprises 13 residues. The CDR3 DNA reads TGTGCCAGCAGTTTAGCGGGAGCAGATACGCAGTATTTT. Protein sequence: CASSLAGADTQYF.

The chain joins TRBV5-8 to TRBJ2-5; 7 nucleotides match TRBD1. Germline-derived CDR1 and CDR2 are SGHTS and YDEGEE. V lost 7 bases and J lost 0; bases outside the gene matches: 6. The CDR3 extends over 14 amino acids. The CDR3 is CASDSTGHQETQYF. The CDR3 DNA reads TGTGCCAGCGACTCGACAGGGCACCAAGAGACCCAGTACTTC.

The table lists this clone with a few counts. The chain carries TRBV10-1 and TRBJ2-7; 10 bases fit TRBD2. The CDR3 totals 15 residues. CDR1 is WNHNN, CDR2 SYGVQD, per germline (reference sequence). V shed 7 bases, J shed 1 base, and the junction held 7 bases outside the gene matches. The CDR3 loop reads CASKRTSGRSYEQYF. CDR3 in DNA: TGCGCCAGCAAGAGGACTAGCGGAAGGTCCTACGAGCAGTACTTC.

V is TRBV3-1 (or the pseudogene TRBV3-2) and J is TRBJ2-7; 7 positions match TRBD2. From germline, CDR1 is LGHDT and CDR2 YNNKEL (reference sequence). Trimming at V came to 1 base and at J to 4 bases, leaving 13 bases not matched to a gene. The length of the CDR3 is 17 residues. CDR3 region: CASSQGPTWLAVYEQYF. The CDR3 coding sequence is TGTGCCAGCAGCCAAGGACCAACTTGGCTAGCGGTTTACGAGCAGTACTTC.

The rearrangement links TRBV2 to TRBJ2-7; D gene unclear. Trimming shortened V by 8 bases and J by 0 bases, and 11 bases separated the two germline ends. This CDR3 has 13 residues. Germline lookup yields CDR1 SNHLY and CDR2 FYNNEI. The CDR3 region is CASFPSTSYEQYF. CDR3 bases: TGTGCCAGCTTCCCCAGTACCTCCTACGAGCAGTACTTC.

The chain recombines TRBV18 with TRBJ2-7; D may be TRBD2 (5 bases). The V gene lost 3 bases and the J gene lost 3 bases, with 18 bases spanning the gap. CDR1 KGHSH and CDR2 LQKENI come from the germline V gene. This CDR3 comprises 16 residues. The CDR3 spells CASSPSKRRTYYEQYF. The CDR3 nucleotides are TGTGCCAGCTCACCGTCTAAAAGACGGACTTACTACGAGCAGTACTTC.

The genes are TRBV30 and TRBJ2-3; the match to TRBD2 covers 9 bases. Germline values: CDR1 GTSNPN, CDR2 SVGIG (reference sequence). The ends lost 0 bases at V and 6 bases at J; junction bases unmatched: 16. The CDR3 extends over 18 amino acids. The CDR3 coding sequence is TGTGCCTGGAGTGTAATTCGGAACCTAGCGGGAAAAGGCGATACGCAGTATTTT. Its protein product is CAWSVIRNLAGKGDTQYF.

CDR3 residues: CAISESAGVGEQYF. DNA for the CDR3: TGTGCCATCAGTGAGTCGGCAGGGGTAGGCGAGCAGTACTTC. V gene TRBV10-3 combines with J gene TRBJ2-7; D perhaps matches TRBD1 (6 bases). V lost 0 bases, J lost 6 bases, and 12 bases lay in between. Germline V gives CDR1 ENHRY, CDR2 SYGVKD. The CDR3 has 14 residues.

The J gene is TRBJ2-2, the V gene TRBV4-2, with 14 nucleotides matching TRBD2. Germline CDR1 and CDR2: LGHNA and YNFKEQ. The CDR3 is 22 residues long. With 4 bases clipped from V and 0 bases from J, the junction kept 16 bases outside the gene matches. This CDR3 is CASSRTGGLTSGRGTNTGELFF. The CDR3 bases are TGTGCCAGCAGCCGGACAGGGGGCCTGACTAGCGGGAGGGGAACGAACACCGGGGAGCTGTTTTTT.

The chain carries TRBV10-1 and TRBJ2-1, with 10 bases matching TRBD2. V was clipped by 5 bases and J by 5 bases; unmatched bases: 3. Germline CDR1 reads WNHNN; CDR2 reads SYGVQD (reference sequence). This CDR3 is 14 amino acids long. The CDR3 coding sequence is TGCGCCAGCAGTCGGACTAGCGGTCACAATGAGCAGTTCTTC. The encoded protein is CASSRTSGHNEQFF.

The rearrangement links TRBV4-1 to TRBJ1-4; weak D call: TRBD1 (6 bases). The length of the CDR3 is 15 residues. Germline V CDR1 and CDR2: MGHRA, YSYEKL. Trimming removed 5 bases from V and 8 bases from J, with 18 bases in between. The CDR3 region is CASSARQAPEEKLFF. In DNA, the CDR3 is TGCGCCAGCAGCGCCCGACAGGCACCCGAGGAAAAACTGTTTTTT.

V usage is TRBV18 and J usage is TRBJ2-1, with TRBD2 matching over 15 bases. Trimming took 3 bases from V and 5 from J; bases not matched to a gene: 11. The CDR3 totals 19 residues. CDR1 is KGHSH, CDR2 LQKENI, per germline. CDR3 coding DNA: TGTGCCAGCTCACCCCTCAGGACTAGCGGGAGGGTCTCTCACAATGAGCAGTTCTTC. Residues: CASSPLRTSGRVSHNEQFF.